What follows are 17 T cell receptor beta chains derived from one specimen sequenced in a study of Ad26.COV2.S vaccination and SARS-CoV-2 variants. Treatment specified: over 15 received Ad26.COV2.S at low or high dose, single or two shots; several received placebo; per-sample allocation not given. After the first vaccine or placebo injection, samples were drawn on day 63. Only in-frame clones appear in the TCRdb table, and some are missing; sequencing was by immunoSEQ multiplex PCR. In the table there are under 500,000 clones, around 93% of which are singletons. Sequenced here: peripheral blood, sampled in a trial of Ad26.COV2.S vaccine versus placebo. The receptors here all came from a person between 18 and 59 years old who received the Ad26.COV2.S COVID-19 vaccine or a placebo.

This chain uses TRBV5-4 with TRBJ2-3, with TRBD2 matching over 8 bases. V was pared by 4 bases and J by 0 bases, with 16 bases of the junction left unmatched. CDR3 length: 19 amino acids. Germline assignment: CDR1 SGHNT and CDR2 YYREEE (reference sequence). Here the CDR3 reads CASSRGPLAGATSTDTQYF. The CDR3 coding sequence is TGTGCCAGCAGCCGGGGGCCTCTAGCGGGTGCGACTAGCACAGATACGCAGTATTTT.

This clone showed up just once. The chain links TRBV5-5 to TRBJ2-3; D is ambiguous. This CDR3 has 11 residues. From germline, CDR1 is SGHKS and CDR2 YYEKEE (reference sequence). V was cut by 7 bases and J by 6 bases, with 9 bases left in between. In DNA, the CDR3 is TGTGCCAGCGTATTGGGGGATACGCAGTATTTT. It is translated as CASVLGDTQYF.

The CDR3 region has the DNA TGCGCCAGCAGCCAGGACACCGGGACAGGGGTCTACAATGAGCAGTTCTTC. Encoded protein: CASSQDTGTGVYNEQFF. The chain is built from TRBV4-3 and TRBJ2-1, with 10 bases lining up with TRBD1. The CDR3 has 17 amino acids. The V gene's germline CDR1 is LGHNA and CDR2 YSLEER. The V segment lost 3 bases and the J segment 3 bases; nucleotides outside the gene matches: 8.

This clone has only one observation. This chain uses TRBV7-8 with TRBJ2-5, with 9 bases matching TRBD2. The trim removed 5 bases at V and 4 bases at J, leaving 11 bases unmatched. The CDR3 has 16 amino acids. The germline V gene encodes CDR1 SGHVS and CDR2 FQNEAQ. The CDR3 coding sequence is TGTGCCAGCAGCATAGGGGTTAGCGGGGGCATAGAGACCCAGTACTTC. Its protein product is CASSIGVSGGIETQYF.

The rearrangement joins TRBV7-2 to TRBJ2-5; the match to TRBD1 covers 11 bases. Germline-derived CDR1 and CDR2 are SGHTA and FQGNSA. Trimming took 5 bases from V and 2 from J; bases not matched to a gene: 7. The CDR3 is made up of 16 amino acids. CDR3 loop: CASSKDRGRYQETQYF. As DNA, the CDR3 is TGTGCCAGCAGCAAGGACAGGGGGCGGTATCAAGAGACCCAGTACTTC.

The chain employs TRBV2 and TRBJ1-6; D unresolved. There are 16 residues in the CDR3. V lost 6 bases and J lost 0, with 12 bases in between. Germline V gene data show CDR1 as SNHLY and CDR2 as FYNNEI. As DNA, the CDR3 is TGTGCCAGCAGACCGACGGGCGTCTCCTATAATTCACCCCTCCACTTT. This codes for CASRPTGVSYNSPLHF.

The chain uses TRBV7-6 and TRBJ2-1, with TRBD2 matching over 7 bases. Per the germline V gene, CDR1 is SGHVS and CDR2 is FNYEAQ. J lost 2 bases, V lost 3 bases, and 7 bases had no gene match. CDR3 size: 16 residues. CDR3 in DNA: TGTGCCAGCAGCTTGGGGGAGGGAGTAACCTACAATGAGCAGTTCTTC. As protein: CASSLGEGVTYNEQFF.

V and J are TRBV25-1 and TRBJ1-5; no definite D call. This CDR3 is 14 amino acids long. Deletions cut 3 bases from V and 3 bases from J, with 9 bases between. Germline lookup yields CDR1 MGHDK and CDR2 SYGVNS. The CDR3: CASSDLTFNQPQHF. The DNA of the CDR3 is TGTGCCAGCAGTGACCTTACCTTCAATCAGCCCCAGCATTTT.

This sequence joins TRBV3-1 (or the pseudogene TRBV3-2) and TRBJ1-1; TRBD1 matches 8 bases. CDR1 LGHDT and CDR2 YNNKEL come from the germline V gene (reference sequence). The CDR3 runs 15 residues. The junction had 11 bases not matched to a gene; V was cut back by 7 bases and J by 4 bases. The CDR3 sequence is CASTRIGQGGTEAFF. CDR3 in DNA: TGTGCCAGCACCCGGATTGGACAGGGAGGCACTGAAGCTTTCTTT.

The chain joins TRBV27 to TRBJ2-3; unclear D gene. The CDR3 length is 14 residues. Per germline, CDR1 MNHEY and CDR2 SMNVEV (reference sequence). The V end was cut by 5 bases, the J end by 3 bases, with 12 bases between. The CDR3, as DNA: TGTGCCAGCAGTACCTCGGGCTGGACAGATACGCAGTATTTT. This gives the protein CASSTSGWTDTQYF.

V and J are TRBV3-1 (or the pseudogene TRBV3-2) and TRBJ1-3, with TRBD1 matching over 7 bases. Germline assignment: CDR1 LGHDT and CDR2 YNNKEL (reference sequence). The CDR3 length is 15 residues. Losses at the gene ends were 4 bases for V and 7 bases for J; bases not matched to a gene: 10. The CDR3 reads CASSLTTGSRNTIYF. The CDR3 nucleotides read TGTGCCAGCAGCCTTACGACAGGGTCTAGGAACACCATATATTTT.

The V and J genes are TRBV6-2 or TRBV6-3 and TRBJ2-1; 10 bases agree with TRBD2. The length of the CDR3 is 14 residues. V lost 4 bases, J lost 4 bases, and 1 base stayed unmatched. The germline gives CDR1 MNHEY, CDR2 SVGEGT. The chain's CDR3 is CASSLAGGYNEQFF. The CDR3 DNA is TGTGCCAGCAGTTTAGCGGGGGGATACAATGAGCAGTTCTTC.

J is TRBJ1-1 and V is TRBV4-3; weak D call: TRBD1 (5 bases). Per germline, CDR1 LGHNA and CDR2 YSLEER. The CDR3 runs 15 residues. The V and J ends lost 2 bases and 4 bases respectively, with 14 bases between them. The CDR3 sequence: CASSQRRGGFTEAFF. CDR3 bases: TGCGCCAGCAGCCAACGGCGGGGGGGATTCACTGAAGCTTTCTTT.

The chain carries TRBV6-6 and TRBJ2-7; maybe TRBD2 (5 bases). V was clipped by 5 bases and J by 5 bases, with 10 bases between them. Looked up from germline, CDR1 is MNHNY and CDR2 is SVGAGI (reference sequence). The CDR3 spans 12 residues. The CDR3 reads CASSTLAHEQYF. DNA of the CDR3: TGTGCCAGCAGTACGCTAGCCCACGAGCAGTACTTC.

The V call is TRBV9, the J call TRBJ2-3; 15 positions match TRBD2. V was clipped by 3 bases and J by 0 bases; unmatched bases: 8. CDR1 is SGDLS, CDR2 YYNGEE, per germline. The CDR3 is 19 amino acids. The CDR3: CASSGPGTSGGSSTDTQYF. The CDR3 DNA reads TGTGCCAGCAGCGGGCCGGGGACTAGCGGGGGGTCTAGCACAGATACGCAGTATTTT.

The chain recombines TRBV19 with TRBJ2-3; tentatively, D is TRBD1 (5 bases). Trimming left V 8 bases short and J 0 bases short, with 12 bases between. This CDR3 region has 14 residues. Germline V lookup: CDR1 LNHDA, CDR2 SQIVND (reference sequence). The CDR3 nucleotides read TGTGCCAGTGCACCAGGGCCTAGCACAGATACGCAGTATTTT. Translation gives CASAPGPSTDTQYF.

In DNA form, the CDR3 reads TGTGCCAGCGATAGCTTCCGGGACAGGGGGCTTAATGGCTACGAGCAGTACTTC. This codes for CASDSFRDRGLNGYEQYF. This chain connects TRBV27 to TRBJ2-7; 12 bases are a match to TRBD1. The germline V gene has CDR1 MNHEY and CDR2 SMNVEV (reference sequence). With 8 bases clipped from V and 3 bases from J, the junction kept 17 bases outside the gene matches. This CDR3 spans 18 amino acids.